There are many counts of the clone carrying this T cell receptor beta chain. What it recognizes is unknown. RNA transcripts yielded amplified TCR beta CDR3 regions. Second-round multiplex PCR followed a first-round RT-PCR using HTBI primers. Using its own MiXCR run on the multiplex PCR reads, TCRdb lists one record per CDR3 protein. This sample has some 1.1 million distinct CDR3 sequences, with around a third found just once. The data were taken from a study of Graves' ophthalmopathy and Graves' hyperthyroidism. On the study more broadly: The stable label applied to hyperthyroidism with no ophthalmopathy within 18 months of follow-up.

Germline V gene sequence: CDR1 ENHRY, CDR2 SYGVKD. The V gene end was trimmed by 7 bases and the J gene end by 5 bases; junction bases not matched to a gene: 9. The CDR3 is 14 amino acids. Hyperthyroidism patients, all newly diagnosed, had under 2 months' duration and ages of 18 to 65. Thyroid ultrasound, orbital computed tomography, TRAb, serum thyroxine and clinical symptoms formed the basis of diagnosis. Findings and caveats of the study: Ophthalmopathy versus stable hyperthyroidism: 13-signature model gave roughly 88% sensitivity, 75% to 83% specificity.

The chain links TRBV10-3 to TRBJ2-7; 9 positions agree with TRBD1. Input material: peripheral blood or thyroid tissue (not recorded which). The receptor was isolated from an adult man with Graves' hyperthyroidism. This CDR3 reads CAIKQQGAAHEQYF. CDR3 DNA sequence: TGTGCCATCAAACAACAGGGGGCCGCCCACGAGCAGTACTTC.